These 19 T cell receptor beta chains were all obtained from the same sample, sequenced in a study of T and B cells in COVID-19 patients. From blood, roughly 220-550 ng of genomic DNA served as TRB template. Multiplex PCR with BIOMED2 TRB-A/B primer pools amplified TRB rearrangements. TCRdb passed the multiplex PCR reads through MiXCR, listing each CDR3 protein once. The sample lists more than 9,500 distinct CDR3 sequences; around 30% were seen once. The sequenced sample consisted of blood. Source of these receptors: a human donor who had recovered from COVID-19.

This chain joins TRBV12-3 or TRBV12-4 and TRBJ2-7; TRBD2 might be the D (6 bases). The CDR3 runs to 15 residues. V lost 4 bases and J lost 5, with 18 bases in between. The CDR3 loop is CASSYLRLASNEQYF. The DNA of the CDR3 is TGTGCCAGCAGTTACTTGAGGCTAGCGTCCAACGAGCAGTACTTC.

In its sample, this clonotype was seen many times. The chain recombines TRBV30 with TRBJ2-1, with D unclear. This CDR3 is built from 13 residues. The germline V and J ends were trimmed by 2 bases and 4 bases, with 9 bases remaining between them. Germline CDR1 reads GTSNPN; CDR2 reads SVGIG (reference sequence). CDR3 DNA: TGTGCCTGGAGTCGAATGCGGTACAATGAGCAGTTCTTC. Residues: CAWSRMRYNEQFF.

This clonotype is judged medium-sized (0.01 to 0.1%). V gene TRBV11-3 combines with J gene TRBJ2-1, with 7 positions matching TRBD2. V dropped 5 bases and J dropped 0; count of bases not matched to a gene: 1. This CDR3 is 14 amino acids long. The germline gives CDR1 SGHNT, CDR2 YENEEA. CDR3 coding DNA: TGTGCCAGCAGCGGCGGGAGCTCCTACAATGAGCAGTTCTTC. Amino acid sequence: CASSGGSSYNEQFF.

This clonotype was counted a few times. The chain's CDR3 is CASSTGQGLTGYTF. The CDR3 nucleotides read TGTGCCAGCAGCACGGGACAGGGTCTCACTGGCTACACCTTC. The chain recombines TRBV5-4 with TRBJ1-2; 9 nucleotides line up with TRBD1. Trimming at V came to 4 bases and at J to 7 bases, leaving 8 bases not matched to a gene. The CDR3 is 14 residues long. From germline, CDR1 is SGHNT and CDR2 YYREEE (reference sequence).

This clonotype has more than one count but fewer than ten. J is TRBJ1-5 and V is TRBV7-2, with D possibly matching TRBD1 (5 bases). The length of the CDR3 is 15 residues. The V gene lost 5 bases and the J gene lost 2 bases, with 13 bases spanning the gap. In germline, CDR1 is SGHTA, CDR2 FQGNSA. CDR3 DNA: TGTGCCAGCAGCAAAGCGGGACTGGGCAATCAGCCCCAGCATTTT. Translating it yields CASSKAGLGNQPQHF.

This clonotype is medium-sized (0.01 to 0.1%) within its sample. The chain has TRBV29-1 and TRBJ2-5, with TRBD2 matching over 9 bases. The J segment lost 6 bases and the V segment lost 1 base, leaving 12 bases of the junction unmatched. The CDR3 loop spans 16 amino acids. Germline CDR1 is SQVTM and CDR2 is ANQGSEA. The CDR3 nucleotides are TGCAGCGTTGAAGGGGGAGGGCTAGCGGGAACACAGACCCAGTACTTC. Translation: CSVEGGGLAGTQTQYF. The full variable domain, with the rest looked up from reference TRBV29-1 and TRBJ2-5, is SAVISQKPSRDICQRGTSLTIQCQVDSQVTMMFWYRQQPGQSLTLIATANQGSEATYESGFVIDKFPISRPNLTFSTLTVSNMSPEDSSIYLCSVEGGGLAGTQTQYFGPGTRLLVL.

DNA for the CDR3: TGCAGTGCTAGAGACCAGACATCAGGGGCGAAGGAGCAGTACTTC. It translates to CSARDQTSGAKEQYF. The chain carries TRBV20-1 and TRBJ2-7, with D perhaps TRBD1 (6 bases). Trimming pared 0 bases from V and 7 bases from J, leaving 19 bases between. From germline, CDR1 is DFQATT and CDR2 SNEGSKA (reference sequence). This CDR3 is built from 15 residues.

This chain connects TRBV6-5 to TRBJ1-1; 7 positions match TRBD1. Germline V gives CDR1 MNHEY, CDR2 SVGAGI. This CDR3 comprises 15 residues. V lost 5 bases and J lost 6; bases outside the gene matches: 12. The CDR3 bases are TGTGCCAGCAGTGCCTGGGACAGCCGAGCCCCTGAAGCTTTCTTT. Translating it yields CASSAWDSRAPEAFF.

The V and J genes are TRBV11-1 and TRBJ2-1, with TRBD2 identical over 11 bases. CDR3 length: 18 residues. Germline values: CDR1 SGHAT, CDR2 FQDESV (reference sequence). V dropped 5 bases and J dropped 2; count of bases not matched to a gene: 11. CDR3 sequence: CASSPVRGLAEAYNEQFF. CDR3 DNA: TGTGCCAGCAGCCCAGTTAGGGGACTAGCGGAAGCCTACAATGAGCAGTTCTTC.

The CDR3, as DNA: TGTGCCAGCAGCTTAGCCCAGGGGGCAATCCCCTATGGCTACACCTTC. Encoded protein: CASSLAQGAIPYGYTF. The chain has TRBV7-9 and TRBJ1-2, with 8 bases fitting TRBD1. Trimming took 0 bases from V and 4 from J; bases not matched to a gene: 7. The CDR3 is 16 residues long. Per the germline V gene, CDR1 is SEHNR and CDR2 is FQNEAQ (reference sequence).

This clonotype is labeled medium-sized (0.01 to 0.1%). The V gene is TRBV27, the J gene TRBJ2-1, with TRBD1 as a possible D gene (6 bases). From germline, CDR1 is MNHEY and CDR2 SMNVEV (reference sequence). The CDR3 sequence is 17 residues long. V was pared by 5 bases and J by 0 bases, with 17 bases between. DNA of the CDR3: TGTGCCAGCAGTACATGGGACATCCCCCCCTCCTACAATGAGCAGTTCTTC. Its translation is CASSTWDIPPSYNEQFF.

V is TRBV18 and J is TRBJ2-2; the D gene is possibly TRBD1 (6 bases). V lost 6 bases and J 4 bases, leaving 21 bases between the germline ends. Germline V gene lookup returns CDR1 KGHSH and CDR2 LQKENI. The CDR3 extends over 17 amino acids. Here the CDR3 DNA reads TGTGCCAGCTCCCTGGGGGCCATCCGGTCGGGCACCGGGGAGCTGTTTTTT. Amino acids: CASSLGAIRSGTGELFF.

This clonotype was seen only a few times. Since a much larger clone is just one base distant, this may be a read error. The chain links TRBV11-3 to TRBJ2-7; D may be TRBD1 (6 bases). The ends were cut back, 5 bases at V and 1 base at J, with 12 bases in the middle. Germline V gene sequence: CDR1 SGHNT, CDR2 YENEEA. The CDR3 has 14 amino acids. The CDR3 region is CASSAYTGSYEQYV. The CDR3 coding sequence is TGTGCCAGCAGCGCCTACACAGGGTCCTACGAGCAGTACGTC.

This chain connects TRBV11-3 to TRBJ2-5; D possibly matches TRBD1 or TRBD2 (6 bases each). The CDR3 is 16 amino acids. Trimming cost V 3 bases and J 5 bases, with 19 bases left between them. Germline V CDR1 and CDR2: SGHNT, YENEEA. The CDR3 reads CASSFSPRGVGETQYF. The CDR3 DNA follows: TGTGCCAGCAGCTTTTCTCCAAGGGGGGTAGGGGAGACCCAGTACTTC.

By sample fraction, this clonotype is medium-sized (0.01 to 0.1%). The chain links TRBV6-5 to TRBJ2-7; 8 bases match TRBD2. Germline CDR1 is MNHEY and CDR2 is SVGAGI. The CDR3 totals 12 residues. Trimming cost V 7 bases and J 7 bases; bases outside gene matches: 6. In DNA form, the CDR3 reads TGTGCCAGCACTAACACGGGGGGGGAGCAGTACTTC. This gives the protein CASTNTGGEQYF.

This clonotype was observed a few times. V gene TRBV6-2 or TRBV6-3 combines with J gene TRBJ2-7; D perhaps matches TRBD1 (6 bases). This CDR3 contains 15 residues. Per germline, CDR1 MNHEY and CDR2 SVGEGT. Trimming left V 7 bases short and J 2 bases short, with 18 bases between. Here the CDR3 reads CASTSAGGGTYEQYV. In nucleotides, the CDR3 is TGTGCCAGCACCTCGGCTGGGGGCGGAACCTACGAGCAGTACGTC.

The chain carries TRBV30 and TRBJ1-2, with 7 bases identical to TRBD1. This CDR3 contains 16 residues. The junction had 12 bases not matched to a gene; V was cut back by 4 bases and J by 1 base. The germline V gene encodes CDR1 GTSNPN and CDR2 SVGIG (reference sequence). The CDR3 bases are TGTGCCTGGACTACCTTGGGGACAGTCCTTAACTATGGCTACACCTTC. It translates to CAWTTLGTVLNYGYTF.

The gene calls are TRBV7-2 and TRBJ1-3, with a weak D call TRBD1 (5 bases). The ends were cut back, 5 bases at V and 1 base at J, with 9 bases in the middle. CDR3 length: 14 amino acids. Germline loops: CDR1 SGHTA, CDR2 FQGNSA. The CDR3 DNA follows: TGTGCCAGCAGCCCTCGGACATCTGGAAACACCATATATTTT. Its protein product is CASSPRTSGNTIYF. Variable domain in full (rest from reference TRBV7-2 and TRBJ1-3): GAGVSQSPSNKVTEKGKDVELRCDPISGHTALYWYRQSLGQGLEFLIYFQGNSAPDKSGLPSDRFSAERTGGSVSTLTIQRTQQEDSAVYLCASSPRTSGNTIYFGEGSWLTVV.

This clonotype has at least ten counts. This sequence joins TRBV19 and TRBJ1-1; weak D call: TRBD1 (6 bases). V lost 6 bases, J lost 5 bases, and 10 bases lay in between. The CDR3 is 12 amino acids. Germline V gene sequence: CDR1 LNHDA, CDR2 SQIVND (reference sequence). CDR3 coding DNA: TGTGCCAGTAGGTCGAGGGGGACTGAAGCTTTCTTT. This encodes CASRSRGTEAFF.